The T cell receptor (beta chain) described here comes from a study of PD-L1 blockade in urothelial cancer. Documented time point: pretreatment peripheral blood. All patients carried locally advanced or metastatic urothelial carcinoma. Here immunoSEQ multiplex PCR was the method, and the copy in TCRdb shows in-frame clones only, minus some. The sample holds roughly 120,000 clones, 70% to 85% seen once. CDR3 length: 15 amino acids. Germline V gives CDR1 SGHKS, CDR2 YYEKEE (reference sequence). The V gene end was trimmed by 4 bases and the J gene end by 8 bases; junction bases not matched to a gene: 14. The chain links TRBV5-5 to TRBJ1-2; 7 nucleotides agree with TRBD1. The sequence was obtained from a man aged 50 to 59 with urothelial cancer. The starting material was PBMCs, obtained around atezolizumab (anti-PD-L1) treatment. As DNA, the CDR3 is TGTGCCAGCAGCCTCCAAGGACAGGCCGTAAGAGGCTACACCTTC. It encodes CASSLQGQAVRGYTF.